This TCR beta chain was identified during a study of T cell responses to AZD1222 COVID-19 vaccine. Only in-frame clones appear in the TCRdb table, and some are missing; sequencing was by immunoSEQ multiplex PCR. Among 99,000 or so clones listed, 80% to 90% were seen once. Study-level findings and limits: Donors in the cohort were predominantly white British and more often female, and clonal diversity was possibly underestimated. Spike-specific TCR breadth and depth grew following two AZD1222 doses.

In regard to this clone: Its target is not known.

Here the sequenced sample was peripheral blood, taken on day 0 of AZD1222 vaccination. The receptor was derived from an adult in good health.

CDR3 protein: CASIVGETQYF. The CDR3 DNA reads as TGTGCCAGCATTGTTGGGGAGACCCAGTACTTC. The rearrangement links TRBV28 to TRBJ2-5, with D hard to call. This CDR3 has 11 residues. The germline V and J ends were trimmed by 7 bases and 5 bases, with 8 bases remaining between them. Germline V CDR1 and CDR2: MDHEN, SYDVKM.